These T cell receptor beta chains were read from a single sample in a study of blood T cell repertoires in COVID-19. The repertoire was sequenced with immunoSEQ multiplex PCR; TCRdb's copy has only in-frame clones and lacks some. The data contain roughly 200,000 clones, approximately 80% of them seen just once; the ten biggest clones take up approximately 8.6%. The sample consisted of peripheral blood. These receptors originate from a woman in her forties or fifties with active or convalescent COVID-19. CDR3s include the opening cysteine and the closing phenylalanine or tryptophan. A D gene is named only where the DNA matches it firmly. The size field is filled for only some rows; it gives once, few, many or a size class.

clone size | J gene | D gene | V gene | CDR3 DNA | CDR3 protein
. | TRBJ1-6 | . | TRBV6-1 | TGTGCCAGCAGTGTCCACCTACAGGGACCCAATTCACCCCTCCACTTT | CASSVHLQGPNSPLHF
once | TRBJ1-2 | . | TRBV2 | TGTGCCAGCAGTGAAGGAGAGACTAACTATGGCTACACCTTC | CASSEGETNYGYTF
few | TRBJ1-5 | . | TRBV4-3 | TGCGCCAGCAGCCAAGATCACAGTGGCAATCAGCCCCAGCATTTT | CASSQDHSGNQPQHF
. | TRBJ2-7 | TRBD2 | TRBV7-2 | TGTGCCAGCAGGGCAAATAGCGGGACCTACGAGCAGTACTTC | CASRANSGTYEQYF
. | TRBJ1-1 | . | TRBV5-5 | TGTGCCAGCAGCTTCGGCGGGGCGAGGGACACTGAAGCTTTCTTT | CASSFGGARDTEAFF
many | TRBJ1-5 | . | TRBV6-2/TRBV6-3 | TGTGCCAGCAGTGTACAGGGAAAGTCTCAGCCCCAGCATTTT | CASSVQGKSQPQHF
. | TRBJ1-3 | . | TRBV7-2 | TGTGCCAGCAGCTTCCAGGGCTCTGGAAACACCATATATTTT | CASSFQGSGNTIYF
. | TRBJ2-5 | TRBD2 | TRBV5-6 | TGTGCCAGCAGCATGACTAGCGGGAGTTTAGGCGAGACCCAGTACTTC | CASSMTSGSLGETQYF
. | TRBJ1-2 | . | TRBV4-3 | TGCGCCAGCAGCCAAGATTCGAGGCCCGGACGGGGTGGATATGGCTACACCTTC | CASSQDSRPGRGGYGYTF
. | TRBJ1-5 | . | TRBV7-2 | TGTGCCAGCAGCCCACAGAGTAATCAGCCCCAGCATTTT | CASSPQSNQPQHF
. | TRBJ2-1 | . | TRBV28 | TGTGCCAGCAGTTTATCCCCCTCAGTTCCCTCCTACAATGAGCAGTTCTTC | CASSLSPSVPSYNEQFF